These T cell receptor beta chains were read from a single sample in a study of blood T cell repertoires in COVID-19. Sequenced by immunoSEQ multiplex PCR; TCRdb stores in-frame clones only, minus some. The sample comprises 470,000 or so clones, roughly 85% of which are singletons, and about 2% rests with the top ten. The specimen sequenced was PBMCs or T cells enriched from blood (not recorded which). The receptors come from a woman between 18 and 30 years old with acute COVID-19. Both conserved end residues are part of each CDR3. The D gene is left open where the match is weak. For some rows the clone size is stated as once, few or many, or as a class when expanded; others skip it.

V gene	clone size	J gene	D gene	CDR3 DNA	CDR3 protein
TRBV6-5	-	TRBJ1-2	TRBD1	TGTGCCAGCAGTAAGAACATGGACAGGGTATATGGCTACACCTTC	CASSKNMDRVYGYTF
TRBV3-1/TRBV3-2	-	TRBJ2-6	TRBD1	TGTGCCAGCAGCCGTTCAACAGGGGCCGGGGCCAACGTCCTGACTTTC	CASSRSTGAGANVLTF
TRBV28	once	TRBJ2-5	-	TGTGCCAGCGCACCGGTGAGGGAAGGGAGGGAGACCCAGTACTTC	CASAPVREGRETQYF
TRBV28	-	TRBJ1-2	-	TGTGCCAGTGCCGGGACTGACGCTTCTAACTATGGCTACACCTTC	CASAGTDASNYGYTF
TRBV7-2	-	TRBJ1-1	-	TGTGCCAGCAGCTTCTTCAACATGAACACTGAAGCTTTCTTT	CASSFFNMNTEAFF
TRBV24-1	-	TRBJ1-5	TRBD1	TGTGCCACCAGGCCCTCCGGGACAGGGGACCAGCCCCAGCATTTT	CATRPSGTGDQPQHF
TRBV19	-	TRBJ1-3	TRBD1	TGTGCCAGTAGTGATGGGACAGGCTCTGGAAACACCATATATTTT	CASSDGTGSGNTIYF
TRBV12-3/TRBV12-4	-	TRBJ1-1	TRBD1	TGTGCCAGCAGAGGGACAGTTGAAGCTTTCTTT	CASRGTVEAFF
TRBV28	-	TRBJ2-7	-	TGTGCCAGCAGTACAAGACAGTCCAGCTCCTACGAGCAGTACTTC	CASSTRQSSSYEQYF
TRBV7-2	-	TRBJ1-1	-	TGTGCCAGCAGCTACAGTTCTACTGAAGCTTTCTTT	CASSYSSTEAFF
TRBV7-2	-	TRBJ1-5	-	TGTGCCAGCAGCGTCAGGGGAGGCAATCAGCCCCAGCATTTT	CASSVRGGNQPQHF
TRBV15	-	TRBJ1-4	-	TGTGCCACCAGCAGAGTATGGGGGCAGCGTAATGAAAAACTGTTTTTT	CATSRVWGQRNEKLFF
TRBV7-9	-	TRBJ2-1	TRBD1	TGTGCCAGCAGCGCCTATGGACAGGGATTCAATGAGCAGTTCTTC	CASSAYGQGFNEQFF
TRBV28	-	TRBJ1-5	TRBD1	TGTGCCAGCACCGGGACAGGGGCTCAGCCCCAGCATTTT	CASTGTGAQPQHF
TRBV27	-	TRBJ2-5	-	TGTGCCAGCAGTCCAGCTGGCTTTTCAAAGCGCCAAGAGACCCAGTACTTC	CASSPAGFSKRQETQYF
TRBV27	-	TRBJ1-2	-	TGTGCCAGCAATGGCGCAGGCACTAACTATGGCTACACCTTC	CASNGAGTNYGYTF
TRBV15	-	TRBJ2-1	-	TGTGCCACCAGCACGCTAGATCCTGAGCAGTTCTTC	CATSTLDPEQFF
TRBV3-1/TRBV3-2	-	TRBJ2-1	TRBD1	TGTGCCAGCAGCCTTCAGACAGGGGGCTTTTCGAGGTTCTTC	CASSLQTGGFSRFF
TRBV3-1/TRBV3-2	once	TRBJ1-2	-	TGTGCCAGCAGCCAAGACAGGTCTGGCTACACCTTC	CASSQDRSGYTF
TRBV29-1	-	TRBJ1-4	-	TGCAGCGCTACAGGGATGGAAAATGAAAAACTGTTTTTT	CSATGMENEKLFF
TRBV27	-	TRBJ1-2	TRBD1	TGTGCCAGCAGTTTATGGCAGGGGGCGCGAAGTGGCTACACCTTC	CASSLWQGARSGYTF
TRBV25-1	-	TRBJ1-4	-	TGTGCCAGCAGTGATACAGGGTCGGGATTAGAAAAACTGTTTTTT	CASSDTGSGLEKLFF
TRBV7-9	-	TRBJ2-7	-	TGTGCCAGCAGCTCCGGGACAACATACGAGCAGTACTTC	CASSSGTTYEQYF
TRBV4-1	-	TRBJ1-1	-	TGCGCCAGCAGCCAAGATACGCAGGGTTTAGCTGAAGCTTTCTTT	CASSQDTQGLAEAFF
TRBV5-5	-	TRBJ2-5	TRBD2	TGTGCCAGCAGCTTCCTAGCGGGAGGGCTTTCGGCCCAAGAGACCCAGTACTTC	CASSFLAGGLSAQETQYF
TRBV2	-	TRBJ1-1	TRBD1	TGTGCCAGCAGCTGGGGACAGAGCCCCGGTGAAGCTTTCTTT	CASSWGQSPGEAFF
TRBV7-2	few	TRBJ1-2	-	TGTGCCAGCAGCCCTTATGACAGTTACAACTATGGCTACACCTTC	CASSPYDSYNYGYTF
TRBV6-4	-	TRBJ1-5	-	TGTGCCAGCAGTGCAGATGGGGAGGCTCAGCCCCAGCATTTT	CASSADGEAQPQHF
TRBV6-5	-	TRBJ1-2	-	TGTGCCAGCAGCCTTATCAACAGGGTAGATGGCTACACCTTC	CASSLINRVDGYTF
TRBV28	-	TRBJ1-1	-	TGTGCCAGCAGTTCAACCGGTGTCGGGGGGCTTGAAGCTTTCTTT	CASSSTGVGGLEAFF
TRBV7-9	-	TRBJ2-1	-	TGTGCCAGCGCAGGGGGGACTTCGCCCTACAATGAGCAGTTCTTC	CASAGGTSPYNEQFF
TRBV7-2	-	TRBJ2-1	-	TGTGCCAGCAGCTTGGGGAGGATGCACAATGAGCAGTTCTTC	CASSLGRMHNEQFF
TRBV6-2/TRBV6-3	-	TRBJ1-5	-	TGTGCCAGCAGTTACTGGTCTAGGGGTCAGCCCCAGCATTTT	CASSYWSRGQPQHF
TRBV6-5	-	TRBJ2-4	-	TGTGCCAGCAGTTACTCGTATCGCGAGGGAAACATTCAGTACTTC	CASSYSYREGNIQYF
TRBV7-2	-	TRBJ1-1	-	TGTGCCAGCAGCTTAGTTGTGGACTTTGGCACTGAAGCTTTCTTT	CASSLVVDFGTEAFF
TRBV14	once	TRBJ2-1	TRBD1	TGTGCCAGCAGCCAAGCCCTCCGGGACAGGGGGCGCACGAATGAGCAGTTCTTC	CASSQALRDRGRTNEQFF
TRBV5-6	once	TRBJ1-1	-	TGTGCCAGCAGGCCGGCTGGGGGGGACACTGAAGCTTTCTTT	CASRPAGGDTEAFF
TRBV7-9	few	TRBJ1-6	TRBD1	TGTGCCAGCAGCCACACAGGACAGGGCCGGTCACCCCTCCACTTT	CASSHTGQGRSPLHF
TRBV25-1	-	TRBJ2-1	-	TGTGCCAGCAGTGAATATCCCCGGACACTAAACAATGAGCAGTTCTTC	CASSEYPRTLNNEQFF
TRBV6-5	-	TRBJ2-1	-	TGTGCCAGCAGCCGAGCGGGTTTCTACAATGAGCAGTTCTTC	CASSRAGFYNEQFF
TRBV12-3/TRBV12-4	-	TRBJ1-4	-	TGTGCCAGCAGTTTGCGGGGAGAAAAACTGTTTTTT	CASSLRGEKLFF
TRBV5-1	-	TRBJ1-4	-	TGCGCCAGCAGCCTAGAGCGGGGCCTTAATGAAAAACTGTTTTTT	CASSLERGLNEKLFF
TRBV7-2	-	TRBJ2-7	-	TGTGCCAGCAGGCGGTGGACATCTGACAACGACGAGCAGTACTTC	CASRRWTSDNDEQYF
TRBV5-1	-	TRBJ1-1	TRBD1	TGCGCCAGCAGCTTGGTACAGGGGGTGCGGAACACTGAAGCTTTCTTT	CASSLVQGVRNTEAFF
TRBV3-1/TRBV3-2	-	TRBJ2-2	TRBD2	TGTGCCAGCAGCCGCCCAGCGCTAGCGGGAGTAAGGACCGGGGAGCTGTTTTTT	CASSRPALAGVRTGELFF